Listed below are T cell receptor beta chains from one sample, sequenced in a study of blood T cell repertoires in COVID-19. TCRdb's copy holds only in-frame clones and misses some; the assay was immunoSEQ multiplex PCR. The data show around 330,000 clones, under 95% seen once. The sequenced material came from PBMCs or T cells enriched from blood (not recorded which). The receptors derive from a man in his 60s who had recovered from COVID-19. Each CDR3 is given with its conserved first and last residue. The D gene is left open where the match is weak. Size is omitted from some rows. Given values are once, few, many or a class for expanded clones.

abundance	v_gene	j_gene	d_gene	CDR3nt	CDR3aa
-	TRBV6-5	TRBJ2-2	-	TGTGCCAGCACCTGGGGGCAACCGAACACCGGGGAGCTGTTTTTT	CASTWGQPNTGELFF
-	TRBV27	TRBJ1-6	-	TGTGCCAGCAAGGTGAGAGGTCTCCTGGATAATTCACCCCTCCACTTT	CASKVRGLLDNSPLHF
-	TRBV18	TRBJ1-1	-	TGTGCCAGCTCACAAGGGGTTTTCGCTGAAGCTTTCTTT	CASSQGVFAEAFF
-	TRBV10-3	TRBJ2-7	-	TGTGCCATCAGTGAGTTGCGGGACGAGCAGTACTTC	CAISELRDEQYF
-	TRBV9	TRBJ2-5	-	TGTGCCAGCAGCCCCCGACTAGGCTCCGAGACCCAGTACTTC	CASSPRLGSETQYF
-	TRBV5-6	TRBJ1-1	TRBD1	TGTGCCAGCAGCTGGACAGGGGGCACTGAAGCTTTCTTT	CASSWTGGTEAFF
-	TRBV25-1	TRBJ1-5	TRBD1	TGTGCCAGCAGTGACCTAGACAGGGCTGGTTGGCAGCCCCAGCATTTT	CASSDLDRAGWQPQHF
-	TRBV7-3	TRBJ2-1	-	TGTGCCAGCAGCCCCCGTGGGGGCCATGTCTACAATGAGCAGTTCTTC	CASSPRGGHVYNEQFF
once	TRBV9	TRBJ2-2	-	TGTGCCAGCAGCGTAGCTCGGTCAAGCGGAAAAAACACCGGGGAGCTGTTTTTT	CASSVARSSGKNTGELFF
-	TRBV19	TRBJ1-2	TRBD1	TGTGCCAGTCAACCACAGGGGAGGTATGGCTACACCTTC	CASQPQGRYGYTF
-	TRBV19	TRBJ2-2	TRBD1	TGTGCCAGTAGTGACAGGGGGCTTGTCGGGGAGCTGTTTTTT	CASSDRGLVGELFF
-	TRBV30	TRBJ2-4	TRBD2	TGTGCCTGGAGTGGCCCTAGCGGGAGTTACATTCAGTACTTC	CAWSGPSGSYIQYF
-	TRBV12-3/TRBV12-4	TRBJ1-2	-	TGTGCCAGCAGTTTCGCTCGCCGAGAGGGCTACACCTTC	CASSFARREGYTF
once	TRBV6-5	TRBJ2-1	TRBD2	TGTGCCAGCTTCCGGAGCGGGAGTAATGAGCAGTTCTTC	CASFRSGSNEQFF
-	TRBV7-2	TRBJ1-2	-	TGTGCCAGCAGCGACCGCGGTAATGGCTACACCTTC	CASSDRGNGYTF
-	TRBV7-7	TRBJ2-7	-	TGTGCTAGCAGCCCTTATCCCGGACTGGAGGGCGAGCAGTACTTC	CASSPYPGLEGEQYF
-	TRBV9	TRBJ2-7	-	TGTGCCAGCAGCGTAGAAGTAGGCTGGAGCTCCGAGCAGTACTTC	CASSVEVGWSSEQYF
-	TRBV13	TRBJ1-2	TRBD1	TGTGCCAGCAGCTTAGGTCGGGACAGGGTTTTCGGCTACACCTTC	CASSLGRDRVFGYTF
few	TRBV27	TRBJ2-7	-	TGTGCCAGCAGATTAACAGGGAATTACGAGCAGTACTTC	CASRLTGNYEQYF
-	TRBV19	TRBJ2-3	TRBD1	TGTGCCAGTAGTCCGGGGACAGTTGGTACAGATACGCAGTATTTT	CASSPGTVGTDTQYF
-	TRBV7-3	TRBJ1-6	-	TGTGCCAGCAGCCGCGATCGGGGTTCACCCCTCCACTTT	CASSRDRGSPLHF
-	TRBV29-1	TRBJ2-7	TRBD1	TGCAGCGTCTCGGGCCTGGGACAGGGACTCTACTACGAGCAGTACTTC	CSVSGLGQGLYYEQYF
-	TRBV12-3/TRBV12-4	TRBJ1-5	TRBD1	TGTGCCAGCGGGGACAGTAGCAATCAGCCCCAGCATTTT	CASGDSSNQPQHF
few	TRBV6-6	TRBJ1-5	-	TGTGCCAGCAGTCACATCAAGGGCGGGTCGGACAATCAGCCCCAGCATTTT	CASSHIKGGSDNQPQHF
-	TRBV4-1	TRBJ1-3	-	TGCGCCAGCAGCCAAGCCGCCGAGGCTGGAAACACCATATATTTT	CASSQAAEAGNTIYF
-	TRBV27	TRBJ2-7	TRBD2	TGTGCCAGCAGAGCTAGCGGGAGTCGGTACGAGCAGTACTTC	CASRASGSRYEQYF
once	TRBV5-1	TRBJ2-6	-	TGCGCCAGCATGGGAAACCGGGACAACTTTGGGGCCAACGTCCTGACTTTC	CASMGNRDNFGANVLTF
-	TRBV29-1	TRBJ2-5	TRBD1	TGCAGCGTTCACCAGGGGGCGTGGGAGACCCAGTACTTC	CSVHQGAWETQYF
-	TRBV12-3/TRBV12-4	TRBJ1-5	-	TGTGCCAGCAGTTCCAGGGTAGAGCAGCCCCAGCATTTT	CASSSRVEQPQHF
-	TRBV11-1	TRBJ2-1	-	TGTGCCAGCAGCTTAGATGAGAGGGTACTAAACAATGAGCAGTTCTTC	CASSLDERVLNNEQFF
-	TRBV4-1	TRBJ2-7	-	TGCGCCAGCAGCCCAAGCAGGGCAAGCTCCTACGAGCAGTACTTC	CASSPSRASSYEQYF
-	TRBV7-8	TRBJ1-1	-	TGTGCCAGCGGCCGGGCCAGGAACACTGAAGCTTTCTTT	CASGRARNTEAFF
-	TRBV5-3	TRBJ2-7	TRBD2	TGTGCCAGAACCCCGGGACTAGTGGTCTACGAGCAGTACTTC	CARTPGLVVYEQYF
once	TRBV30	TRBJ1-1	-	TGTGCCTGGAATTTGCAGTTAAACACTGAAGCTTTCTTT	CAWNLQLNTEAFF
-	TRBV6-5	TRBJ2-1	TRBD1	TGTGCCAGCAGCCTACAGGGGGCGCGGGTTTATGAGCAGTTCTTC	CASSLQGARVYEQFF
-	TRBV30	TRBJ2-7	-	TGTGCCTGGAGTCGGACCGGGACACTCTACGAGCAGTACTTC	CAWSRTGTLYEQYF
-	TRBV18	TRBJ1-1	-	TGTGCCAGCTCACCACTCGGGTCGAACACTGAAGCTTTCTTT	CASSPLGSNTEAFF
-	TRBV7-8	TRBJ2-7	TRBD1	TGTGCCAGCAGCAGTCGACAGGGGGCGAACGAGCAGTACTTC	CASSSRQGANEQYF
-	TRBV5-4	TRBJ2-5	TRBD2	TGTGCCAGCACATTAGCGGGGATAGAAGAGACCCAGTACTTC	CASTLAGIEETQYF
-	TRBV9	TRBJ1-6	-	TGTGCCAGCAGCGCTCGGGGGGGGACTTATGGTTCACCCCTCCACTTT	CASSARGGTYGSPLHF
-	TRBV7-6	TRBJ2-3	-	TGTGCCAGCAGCTTAGGGACTAACACAGATACGCAGTATTTT	CASSLGTNTDTQYF
-	TRBV5-6	TRBJ2-7	TRBD2	TGTGCCAGCAGCTTCGGGGGGATTTCCTACGAGCAGTACTTC	CASSFGGISYEQYF
-	TRBV18	TRBJ2-3	TRBD2	TGTGCCAGCACCGCGGGGGGCCGCACAGATACGCAGTATTTT	CASTAGGRTDTQYF
-	TRBV5-1	TRBJ2-5	-	TGCGCCAGCAGCCCCCTTAATCAAGAGACCCAGTACTTC	CASSPLNQETQYF
-	TRBV6-5	TRBJ1-1	-	TGTGCCACCAATAACCCTATGAACACTGAAGCTTTCTTT	CATNNPMNTEAFF
-	TRBV4-1	TRBJ1-1	-	TGCGCCACACAAGGGGCCACTGAAGCTTTCTTT	CATQGATEAFF
-	TRBV6-5	TRBJ1-2	-	TGTGCCAGCAGTTACTCTAACAGGGCCAACTATGGCTACACCTTC	CASSYSNRANYGYTF
-	TRBV7-9	TRBJ1-3	-	TGTGCCAGCAGCTCCAGGGGCGATGGAAACACCATATATTTT	CASSSRGDGNTIYF
-	TRBV5-1	TRBJ2-1	TRBD2	TGCGCCAGCAGCTTGGGGACCATCGGGACTAGTCCCCGCCATGAGCAGTTCTTC	CASSLGTIGTSPRHEQFF
-	TRBV2	TRBJ1-1	-	TGTGCCAGCACCACGGGGTCAGGTGCCGTGGGGGAAGCTTTCTTT	CASTTGSGAVGEAFF
-	TRBV6-5	TRBJ1-1	TRBD1	TGTGCCAGCAGTTACTCCCGGACAGGGGCCGCTTTCTTT	CASSYSRTGAAFF
-	TRBV5-1	TRBJ2-5	-	TGCGCCAGCTGGGGCAGCCAAGAGACCCAGTACTTC	CASWGSQETQYF
-	TRBV20-1	TRBJ2-5	-	TGCAGTGCTAGTGGGGCAGGGTGGCAAGAGACCCAGTACTTC	CSASGAGWQETQYF
-	TRBV5-4	TRBJ2-5	TRBD2	TGTGCCAGCAGCTTATCGGCTAGCGGGGTCCAAGAGACCCAGTACTTC	CASSLSASGVQETQYF